This record concerns one T cell receptor beta chain sequence. Its cognate antigen is unknown. The sample belongs to a study of shared clonotypes between healthy human individuals. Study-wide background: The cohort had a couple of women and three men, ages 18 to 49.

Profiling relied on immunoSEQ multiplex PCR, and the TCRdb table lists in-frame clones only, not all of them. This sample carries millions of clones, about 92% of them seen once, and the ten largest clones take about 0.39%. Memory CD4+ cells were the fraction left after CD45RA+ naive selection. Study-wide findings and caveats: The represented genetic and exposure-history diversity was limited by the small number of donors. Larger richness was generally estimated for naive than memory subsets.

Sequenced material: naive CD4+ T cells from PBMCs. Subset defined: CD45RA+ positively selected. The clonotype originates from a man aged 18 to 29 in good health. Some clones in this sample may be carry-over from other donors' samples.

The CDR3 region is CATAFPTGEQYF. The CDR3 coding sequence is TGTGCCACCGCCTTCCCGACCGGGGAGCAGTACTTC. The chain couples TRBV27 to TRBJ2-7; unclear D gene. The CDR3 has 12 amino acids. CDR1 is MNHEY, CDR2 SMNVEV, per germline (reference sequence). V was cut by 10 bases and J by 7 bases, with 17 bases left in between.